This passage covers 18 T cell receptor beta chains from one sample sequenced in a study of T cell responses to AZD1222 COVID-19 vaccine. This table comes from immunoSEQ multiplex PCR, and its TCRdb copy is limited to in-frame clones, with some not included. The top ten hold 8.5% to 12% of the sample, which has 80,000 or so clones, 70% to 90% seen once. The sample in question was peripheral blood, obtained 28 days after the second AZD1222 dose. These receptors were obtained from an adult who received the AZD1222 COVID-19 vaccine.

The CDR3 region has the DNA TGTGCCATTAATCGGGGCGGGACAGATACGCAGTATTTT. Translated: CAINRGGTDTQYF. The chain combines TRBV15 with TRBJ2-3; D assignment may be TRBD1 or TRBD2 (5 bases each). The CDR3 has 13 residues. Per the germline V gene, CDR1 is LNHNV and CDR2 is YYDKDF (reference sequence). Trimming stripped 10 bases from V and 3 bases from J, with 14 bases between.

The chain joins TRBV7-6 to TRBJ1-1; no reliable D call. The V and J ends lost 1 base and 5 bases respectively, with 23 bases between them. This CDR3 comprises 18 residues. Germline loops: CDR1 SGHVS, CDR2 FNYEAQ. This chain's CDR3 is CASSLDFRSLGLRTEAFF. As DNA, the CDR3 is TGTGCCAGCAGCTTAGATTTCCGTTCATTGGGCCTAAGAACTGAAGCTTTCTTT.

This rearrangement joins TRBV2 to TRBJ2-3, with 8 bases aligning to TRBD2. CDR1 SNHLY and CDR2 FYNNEI come from the germline V gene. The CDR3 runs to 15 residues. J gave up 5 bases and V 4 bases, and 8 bases lay outside the gene matches. The CDR3 sequence is CASSVGRGAGDTQYF. The CDR3 DNA reads as TGTGCCAGCAGTGTTGGGCGGGGGGCAGGAGATACGCAGTATTTT.

A single count supports this clone. This chain joins TRBV7-2 and TRBJ1-4; D gene uncertain. V was clipped by 6 bases and J by 2 bases, with 13 bases between them. Germline V CDR1 and CDR2: SGHTA, FQGNSA. There are 15 residues in the CDR3. DNA of the CDR3: TGTGCCAGCAGTTTGCTAGGGCTTACTAATGAAAAACTGTTTTTT. It translates to CASSLLGLTNEKLFF.

On this clone itself: This sample also contains other DNA sequences that code for the same CDR3. The rearrangement uses TRBV28 and TRBJ2-7, with TRBD1 identical over 11 bases. Unmatched junction bases numbered 4, after V lost 1 base and J lost 5 bases. The CDR3 consists of 15 residues. In germline, CDR1 is MDHEN, CDR2 SYDVKM. CDR3 sequence (DNA): TGTGCCAGCAGTTTATCCGGACAGGGGGCGAACGAGCAGTACTTC. As protein: CASSLSGQGANEQYF.

J is TRBJ1-6 and V is TRBV6-1; D gene unclear. The length of the CDR3 is 12 residues. V was trimmed by 1 base and J by 8 bases, leaving 3 bases between them. In germline, CDR1 is MNHNS, CDR2 SASEGT. Here the CDR3 reads CASSEGHSPLHF. CDR3 nucleotide sequence: TGTGCCAGCAGTGAAGGACATTCACCCCTCCACTTT.

This chain uses TRBV6-5 with TRBJ2-5; D possibly corresponds to TRBD2 (6 bases). The CDR3 is 14 residues long. V lost 6 bases and J 0 bases, leaving 11 bases between the germline ends. Looked up from germline, CDR1 is MNHEY and CDR2 is SVGAGI. CDR3 in DNA: TGTGCCAGCAGCCTGGGACTGAACCAAGAGACCCAGTACTTC. As protein: CASSLGLNQETQYF.

This chain links TRBV21-1 with TRBJ2-1; the D call of TRBD1 is as the table states it, not checked on the DNA. TRBV21-1 is classified as a pseudogene. The CDR3 is made up of 17 amino acids. CDR3 loop: CASSKVETGTSYNEQFF. The CDR3 DNA reads TGTGCCAGCAGCAAAGTTGAGACAGGGACCTCCTACAATGAGCAGTTCTTC.

The chain links TRBV7-9 to TRBJ1-1, with D unclear. The ends were cut back, 4 bases at V and 3 bases at J, with 15 bases in the middle. The CDR3 spans 15 residues. Germline V gene data show CDR1 as SEHNR and CDR2 as FQNEAQ (reference sequence). CDR3 sequence: CASSSRRESYTEAFF. The CDR3 DNA follows: TGTGCCAGCAGCTCTCGCCGAGAAAGTTACACTGAAGCTTTCTTT.

As regards this clone: A read error may produce the germline difference seen at one junction end. Other nucleotide sequences from this sample produce the same CDR3. The chain links TRBV7-9 to TRBJ1-2; TRBD1 might be the D (5 bases). CDR1 is SEHNR, CDR2 FQNEAQ, per germline (reference sequence). This CDR3 is built from 13 residues. The CDR3 nucleotides read TGTGCCAGCTCAGGGCCTGGGACGGATGGTTACACCTTC. Protein sequence: CASSGPGTDGYTF.

This clone was recorded only once. V is TRBV15 and J is TRBJ2-4; 8 bases agree with TRBD2. V shed 4 bases, J shed 6 bases, and the junction held 2 bases outside the gene matches. The germline V gene encodes CDR1 LNHNV and CDR2 YYDKDF (reference sequence). The CDR3 length is 13 residues. CDR3 region: CATSTAGANIQYF. As DNA, the CDR3 is TGTGCCACCAGCACAGCGGGGGCAAACATTCAGTACTTC. The full variable domain, rest sourced from reference TRBV15 and TRBJ2-4, is DAMVIQNPRYQVTQFGKPVTLSCSQTLNHNVMYWYQQKSSQAPKLLFHYYDKDFNNEADTPDNFQSRRPNTSFCFLDIRSPGLGDTAMYLCATSTAGANIQYFGAGTRLSVL.

This chain uses TRBV28 with TRBJ1-5, with TRBD1 matching 8 bases. CDR1 MDHEN and CDR2 SYDVKM come from the germline V gene. This CDR3 has 15 amino acids. The V gene end was trimmed by 5 bases and the J gene end by 6 bases; junction bases not matched to a gene: 9. CDR3 sequence reads: CASSLDRGLIQPQHF. CDR3 DNA sequence: TGTGCCAGCAGTCTCGACAGGGGATTGATTCAGCCCCAGCATTTT.

J is TRBJ1-6 and V is TRBV3-1 (or the pseudogene TRBV3-2); D ambiguous. The CDR3 is made up of 15 amino acids. Germline CDR1 is LGHDT and CDR2 is YNNKEL (reference sequence). The germline V and J ends were trimmed by 2 bases and 10 bases, with 15 bases remaining between them. The CDR3 reads CASSQPANLGSPLHF. The CDR3 coding sequence is TGTGCCAGCAGCCAACCGGCAAACCTTGGCTCACCCCTCCACTTT.

This chain connects TRBV10-3 to TRBJ2-2; D may match TRBD1 or TRBD2 (5 bases each). CDR3 length equals 13 residues. Trimming shortened V by 0 bases and J by 7 bases, and 6 bases separated the two germline ends. The germline CDR1 and CDR2 sequences are ENHRY and SYGVKD. Here the CDR3 DNA reads TGTGCCATCAGTGAGTCGGGGGTCGGGGAGCTGTTTTTT. Encoded protein: CAISESGVGELFF.

This chain uses TRBV28 with TRBJ2-1; weak D call: TRBD2 (7 bases). V shed 6 bases and J shed 6 bases, with 21 bases lying between them. The CDR3 length is 16 residues. Germline values: CDR1 MDHEN, CDR2 SYDVKM. CDR3 bases: TGTGCCAGCAGCAGTTTGAGGGGGGGAGTAACCAATGAGCAGTTCTTC. This sequence encodes CASSSLRGGVTNEQFF. The full variable domain, in which reference TRBV28 and TRBJ2-1 provide the parts outside the CDR3, is DVKVTQSSRYLVKRTGEKVFLECVQDMDHENMFWYRQDPGLGLRLIYFSYDVKMKEKGDIPEGYSVSREKKERFSLILESASTNQTSMYLCASSSLRGGVTNEQFFGPGTRLTVL.

CDR3 in DNA: TGTGCCAGCAGCTTAGGGCGGGGCCTGTACCAAGAGACCCAGTACTTC. It encodes CASSLGRGLYQETQYF. The V call is TRBV7-6, the J call TRBJ2-5, with D maybe TRBD2 (6 bases). This CDR3 region has 16 residues. CDR1 is SGHVS, CDR2 FNYEAQ, per germline. Trimming removed 1 base at V and 0 bases at J, with 12 bases between.

The chain links TRBV6-5 to TRBJ1-2; D is unclear. This CDR3 is 12 amino acids long. Germline CDR1 is MNHEY and CDR2 is SVGAGI. Trimming removed 4 bases from V and 6 bases from J, with 9 bases in between. The CDR3 is CASSFGGNGYTF. For the CDR3, the DNA is TGTGCCAGCAGTTTCGGCGGTAATGGCTACACCTTC.

The chain joins TRBV7-8 to TRBJ2-4; D is undetermined. CDR1 and CDR2 (germline): SGHVS, FQNEAQ. The V end lost 5 bases, the J end lost 0 bases, and 17 bases lay between the germline ends. This CDR3 region has 17 residues. CDR3 region: CASSPRTGAVAKNIQYF. In DNA form, the CDR3 reads TGTGCCAGCAGCCCTAGGACGGGTGCCGTAGCCAAAAACATTCAGTACTTC.